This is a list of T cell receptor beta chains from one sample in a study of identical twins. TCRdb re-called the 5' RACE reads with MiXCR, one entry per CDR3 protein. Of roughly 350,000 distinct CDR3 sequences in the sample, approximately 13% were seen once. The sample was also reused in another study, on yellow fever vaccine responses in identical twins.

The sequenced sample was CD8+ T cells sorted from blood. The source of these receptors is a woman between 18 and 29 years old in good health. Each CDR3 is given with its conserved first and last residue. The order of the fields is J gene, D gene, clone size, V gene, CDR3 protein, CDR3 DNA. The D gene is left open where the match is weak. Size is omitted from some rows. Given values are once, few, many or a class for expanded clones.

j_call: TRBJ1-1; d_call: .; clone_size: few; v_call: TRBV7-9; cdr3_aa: CASSAGHLNTEAFF; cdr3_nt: TGTGCCAGCAGCGCGGGACACTTGAACACTGAAGCTTTCTTT
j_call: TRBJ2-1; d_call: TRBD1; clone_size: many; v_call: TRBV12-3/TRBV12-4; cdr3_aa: CASSPTPGTGTEQFF; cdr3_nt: TGTGCCAGCAGTCCCACACCCGGGACAGGGACTGAGCAGTTCTTC
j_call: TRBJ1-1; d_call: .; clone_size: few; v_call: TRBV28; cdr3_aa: CASSLSPRGRGAEAFF; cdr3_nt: TGTGCCAGCAGTTTATCCCCCCGGGGCAGAGGAGCTGAAGCTTTCTTT
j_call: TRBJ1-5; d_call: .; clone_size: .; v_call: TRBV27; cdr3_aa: CASSLSYQHSNQPQHF; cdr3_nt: TGTGCCAGCAGTTTATCCTACCAACATAGCAATCAGCCCCAGCATTTT
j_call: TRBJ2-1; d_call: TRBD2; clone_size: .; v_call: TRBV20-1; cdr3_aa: CSAWGGRSNEQFF; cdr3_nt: TGCAGTGCTTGGGGGGGACGGAGTAATGAGCAGTTCTTC
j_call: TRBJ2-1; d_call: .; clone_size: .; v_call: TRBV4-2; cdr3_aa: CARSPGLPFWEFF; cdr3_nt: TGTGCCAGGAGCCCTGGGCTCCCTTTTTGGGAGTTCTTC
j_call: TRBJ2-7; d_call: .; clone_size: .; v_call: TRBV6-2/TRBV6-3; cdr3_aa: CASQPLYRQEREQYF; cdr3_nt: TGTGCCAGCCAACCCCTATACCGCCAGGAGCGGGAGCAGTACTTC
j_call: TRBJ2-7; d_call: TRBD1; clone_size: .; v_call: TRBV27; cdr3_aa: CASGTGIYEQYF; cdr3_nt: TGTGCCAGCGGGACAGGGATATACGAGCAGTACTTC
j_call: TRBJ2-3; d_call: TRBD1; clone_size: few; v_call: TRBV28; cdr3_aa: CASSPGQNTDTQYF; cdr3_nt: TGTGCCAGCAGTCCGGGACAGAACACAGATACGCAGTATTTT
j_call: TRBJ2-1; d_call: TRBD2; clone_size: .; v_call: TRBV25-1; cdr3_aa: CASSESGLAGPEYNEQFF; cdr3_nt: TGTGCCAGCAGTGAGTCGGGACTAGCGGGACCAGAGTACAATGAGCAGTTCTTC
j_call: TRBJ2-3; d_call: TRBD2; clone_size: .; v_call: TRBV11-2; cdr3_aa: CASSLYSGGFTDTQYF; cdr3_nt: TGTGCCAGCAGCTTGTACAGCGGGGGATTCACAGATACGCAGTATTTT
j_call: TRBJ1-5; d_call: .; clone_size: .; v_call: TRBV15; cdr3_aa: CATSPGQMRIIYSNQPQHF; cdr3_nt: TGTGCCACCAGCCCGGGACAAATGCGAATAATATATAGCAATCAGCCCCAGCATTTT
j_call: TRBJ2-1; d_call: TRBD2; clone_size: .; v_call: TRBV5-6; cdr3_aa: CASSGGLAGSYNEQFF; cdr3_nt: TGTGCCAGCAGCGGCGGACTAGCGGGATCCTACAATGAGCAGTTCTTC
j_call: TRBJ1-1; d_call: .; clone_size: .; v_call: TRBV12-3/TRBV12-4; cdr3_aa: CASSYLNTEAFF; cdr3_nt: TGTGCCAGCAGTTATCTGAACACTGAAGCTTTCTTT
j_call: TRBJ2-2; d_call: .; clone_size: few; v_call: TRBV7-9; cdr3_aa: CASSLYRYTGELFF; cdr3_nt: TGTGCCAGCAGCTTATACAGATACACCGGGGAGCTGTTTTTT
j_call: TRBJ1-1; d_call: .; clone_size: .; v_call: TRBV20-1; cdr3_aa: CSARGLGLGTEAFF; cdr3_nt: TGCAGTGCTAGAGGGTTGGGTTTGGGGACTGAAGCTTTCTTT
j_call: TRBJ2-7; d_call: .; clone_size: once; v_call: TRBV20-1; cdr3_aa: CSAIYIGSVTYEQYF; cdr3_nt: TGCAGTGCTATCTATATCGGGAGTGTTACCTACGAGCAGTACTTC
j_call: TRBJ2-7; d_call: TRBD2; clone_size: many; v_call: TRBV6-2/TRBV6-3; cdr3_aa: CASSPIAGLTYEQYF; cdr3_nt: TGTGCCAGCAGTCCTATAGCGGGGCTTACCTACGAGCAGTACTTC
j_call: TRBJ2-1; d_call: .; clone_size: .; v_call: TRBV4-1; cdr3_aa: CASSQDLAIRDYNEQFF; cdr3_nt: TGCGCCAGCAGCCAAGATTTAGCAATCAGGGATTACAATGAGCAGTTCTTC
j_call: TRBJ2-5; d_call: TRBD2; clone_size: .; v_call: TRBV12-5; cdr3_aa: CASGLGTSALLAETQYF; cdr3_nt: TGTGCTAGTGGTTTGGGGACTAGCGCCTTGCTCGCGGAGACCCAGTACTTC
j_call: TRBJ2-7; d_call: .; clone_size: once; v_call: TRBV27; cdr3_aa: CASSLSRPAEQYF; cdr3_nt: TGTGCCAGCAGTTTAAGTCGTCCGGCCGAGCAGTACTTC
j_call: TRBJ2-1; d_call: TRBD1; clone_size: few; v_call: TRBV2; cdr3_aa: CASTESGTVYNEQFF; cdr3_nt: TGTGCCAGCACCGAATCCGGGACAGTCTACAATGAGCAGTTCTTC
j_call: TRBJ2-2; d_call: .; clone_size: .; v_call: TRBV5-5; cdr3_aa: CASSLVLMNTGELFF; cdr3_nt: TGTGCCAGCAGCTTGGTACTGATGAACACCGGGGAGCTGTTTTTT
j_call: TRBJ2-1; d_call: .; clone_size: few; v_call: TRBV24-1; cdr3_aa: CATSGAGTYNEQFF; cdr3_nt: TGTGCCACCAGTGGTGCGGGAACCTACAATGAGCAGTTCTTC
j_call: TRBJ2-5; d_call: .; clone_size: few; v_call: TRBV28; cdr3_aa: CASTETREQETQYF; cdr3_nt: TGTGCCAGCACCGAGACAAGAGAACAAGAGACCCAGTACTTC
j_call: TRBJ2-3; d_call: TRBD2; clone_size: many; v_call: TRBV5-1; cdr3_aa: CASSLSGGAGDTQYF; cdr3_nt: TGCGCCAGCAGCTTATCCGGGGGGGCCGGAGATACGCAGTATTTT
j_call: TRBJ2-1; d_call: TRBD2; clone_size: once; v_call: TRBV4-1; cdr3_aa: CASSQDPLASGVNEQFF; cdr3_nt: TGCGCCAGCAGCCAAGACCCCCTGGCTAGCGGGGTCAATGAGCAGTTCTTC
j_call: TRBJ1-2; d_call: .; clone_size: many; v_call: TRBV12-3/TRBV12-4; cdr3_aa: CASSFMGHGYTF; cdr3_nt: TGTGCCAGCAGTTTCATGGGCCATGGCTACACCTTC
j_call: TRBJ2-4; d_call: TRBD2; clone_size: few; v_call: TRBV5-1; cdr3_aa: CASSPTGLAGLAKNIQYF; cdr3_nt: TGCGCCAGCAGCCCGACGGGACTAGCAGGTCTAGCCAAAAACATTCAGTACTTC
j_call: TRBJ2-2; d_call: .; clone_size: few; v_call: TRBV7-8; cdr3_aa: CASSRRKPSGFSGELFF; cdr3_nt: TGTGCCAGCAGCCGCCGCAAACCGTCGGGCTTTTCCGGGGAGCTGTTTTTT
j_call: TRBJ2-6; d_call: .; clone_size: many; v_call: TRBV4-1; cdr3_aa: CASSQGQSGANVLTF; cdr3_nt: TGCGCCAGCAGCCAAGGGCAGTCTGGGGCCAACGTCCTGACTTTC
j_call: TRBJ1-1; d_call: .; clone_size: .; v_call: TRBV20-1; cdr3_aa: CSARDLRGTEAFF; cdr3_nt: TGCAGTGCTAGAGATCTCCGGGGTACTGAAGCTTTCTTT
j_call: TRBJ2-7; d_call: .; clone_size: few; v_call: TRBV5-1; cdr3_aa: CASSFGLHSYEQYF; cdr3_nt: TGCGCCAGCAGCTTTGGCTTGCACTCCTACGAGCAGTACTTC
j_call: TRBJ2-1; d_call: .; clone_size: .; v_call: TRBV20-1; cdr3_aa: CSARDGQYHEQFF; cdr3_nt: TGCAGTGCTAGAGATGGGCAGTACCATGAGCAGTTCTTC
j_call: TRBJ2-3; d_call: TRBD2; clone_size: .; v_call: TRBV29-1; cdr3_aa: CSVTPGLAGEADTQYF; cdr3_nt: TGCAGCGTCACCCCGGGACTAGCGGGAGAGGCAGATACGCAGTATTTT
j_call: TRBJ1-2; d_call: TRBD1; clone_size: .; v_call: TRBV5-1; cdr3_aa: CASSLGLGQQRDYGYTF; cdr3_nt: TGCGCCAGCAGCTTGGGGTTGGGACAGCAAAGAGACTATGGCTACACCTTC
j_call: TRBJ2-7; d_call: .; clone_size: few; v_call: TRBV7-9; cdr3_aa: CAVSGSSYEQYF; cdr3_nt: TGTGCCGTATCGGGCAGTAGTTACGAGCAGTACTTC
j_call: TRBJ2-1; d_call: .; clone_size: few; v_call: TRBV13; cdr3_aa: CASSSNHRARRLYNEQFF; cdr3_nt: TGTGCCAGCAGCTCAAACCACAGGGCACGGCGGCTCTACAATGAGCAGTTCTTC
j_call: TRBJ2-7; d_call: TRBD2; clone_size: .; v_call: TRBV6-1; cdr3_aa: CASSEDGLGSYEQYF; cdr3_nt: TGTGCCAGCAGTGAGGACGGACTAGGGTCCTACGAGCAGTACTTC
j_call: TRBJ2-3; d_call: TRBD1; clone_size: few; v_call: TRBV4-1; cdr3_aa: CASSLKPGQAPDTQYF; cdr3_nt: TGCGCCAGCAGCCTCAAACCCGGACAGGCCCCAGATACGCAGTATTTT
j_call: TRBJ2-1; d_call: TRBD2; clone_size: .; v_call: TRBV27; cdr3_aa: CASSGLSGSSYNEQFF; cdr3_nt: TGTGCCAGCAGTGGCCTGAGCGGGAGCTCCTACAATGAGCAGTTCTTC
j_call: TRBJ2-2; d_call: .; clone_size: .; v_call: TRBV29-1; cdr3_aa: CSVEEARTGELFF; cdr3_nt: TGCAGCGTTGAAGAGGCGAGAACCGGGGAGCTGTTTTTT
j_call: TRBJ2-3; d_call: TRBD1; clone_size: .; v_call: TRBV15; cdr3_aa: CATSDRDITDTQYF; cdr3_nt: TGTGCCACCAGCGACAGGGATATCACAGATACGCAGTATTTT
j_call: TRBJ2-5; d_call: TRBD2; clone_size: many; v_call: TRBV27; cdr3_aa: CASSLVPGLQETQYF; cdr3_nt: TGTGCCAGCAGTCTTGTCCCGGGACTACAAGAGACCCAGTACTTC
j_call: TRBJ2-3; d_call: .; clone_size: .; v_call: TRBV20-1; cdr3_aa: CCARDSHGSSWADTQYF; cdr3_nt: TGCTGTGCTAGAGACTCCCACGGGAGTTCCTGGGCAGATACGCAGTATTTT
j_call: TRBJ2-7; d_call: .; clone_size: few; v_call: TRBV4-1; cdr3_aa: CASSQEGTSPEQYF; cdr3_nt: TGCGCCAGCAGCCAAGAAGGCACTAGTCCCGAGCAGTACTTC
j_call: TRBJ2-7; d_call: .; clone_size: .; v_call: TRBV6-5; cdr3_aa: CASSFSQGTFDEQYF; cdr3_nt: TGTGCCAGCAGTTTCTCTCAGGGTACTTTCGACGAGCAGTACTTC
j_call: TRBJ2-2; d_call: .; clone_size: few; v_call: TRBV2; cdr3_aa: CASSEAILNTGELFF; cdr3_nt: TGTGCCAGCAGTGAAGCTATCCTAAACACCGGGGAGCTGTTTTTT
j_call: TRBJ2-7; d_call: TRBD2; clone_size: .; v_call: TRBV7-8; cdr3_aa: CASSLSISGGESYEQYF; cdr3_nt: TGTGCCAGCAGCTTGAGTATATCGGGAGGGGAGTCCTACGAGCAGTACTTC
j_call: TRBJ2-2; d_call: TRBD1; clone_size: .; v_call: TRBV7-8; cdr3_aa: CASSLVDRGYTGELFF; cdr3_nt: TGTGCCAGCAGCTTAGTCGACAGGGGGTACACCGGGGAGCTGTTTTTT
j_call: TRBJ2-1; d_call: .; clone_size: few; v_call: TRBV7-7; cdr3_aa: CASSLGGSGPYNEQFF; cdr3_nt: TGTGCCAGCAGCCTAGGGGGTAGCGGGCCTTACAATGAGCAGTTCTTC
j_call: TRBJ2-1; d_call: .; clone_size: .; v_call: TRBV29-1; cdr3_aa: CSVEDFLEGGFPYNEQFF; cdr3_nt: TGCAGCGTTGAAGACTTTCTTGAGGGGGGGTTTCCATACAATGAGCAGTTCTTC
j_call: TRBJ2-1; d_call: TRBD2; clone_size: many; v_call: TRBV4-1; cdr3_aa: CASSPSGYGAGFYNEQFF; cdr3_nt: TGCGCCAGCAGCCCCTCTGGGTACGGAGCGGGATTTTACAATGAGCAGTTCTTC
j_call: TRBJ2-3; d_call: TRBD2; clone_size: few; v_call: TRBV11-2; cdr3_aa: CASSLGLAGGWHTDTQYF; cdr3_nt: TGTGCCAGCAGCTTAGGACTAGCGGGGGGGTGGCACACAGATACGCAGTATTTT
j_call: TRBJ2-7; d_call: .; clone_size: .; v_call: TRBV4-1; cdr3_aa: CASSQAVGSYEQYF; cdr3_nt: TGCGCCAGCAGCCAAGCGGTCGGGAGTTACGAGCAGTACTTC
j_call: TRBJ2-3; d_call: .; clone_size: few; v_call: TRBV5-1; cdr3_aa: CASVLGGPGDTQYF; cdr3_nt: TGCGCCAGCGTGTTGGGGGGGCCTGGAGATACGCAGTATTTT
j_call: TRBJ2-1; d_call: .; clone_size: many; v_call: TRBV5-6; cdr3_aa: CASNDGSSSYNEQFF; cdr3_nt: TGTGCCAGCAACGACGGGAGTTCCTCCTACAATGAGCAGTTCTTC
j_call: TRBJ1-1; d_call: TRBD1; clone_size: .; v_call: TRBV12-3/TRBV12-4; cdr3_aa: CASSRDRLNTEAFF; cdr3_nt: TGTGCCAGCAGCCGGGACAGGCTGAACACTGAAGCTTTCTTT
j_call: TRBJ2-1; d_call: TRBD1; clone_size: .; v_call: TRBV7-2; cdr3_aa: CASSRTGREQFF; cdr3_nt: TGTGCCAGCAGCCGGACAGGGCGAGAGCAGTTCTTC